This TCR beta chain was profiled in a study of CD8 T cells in ankylosing spondylitis. Germline CDR1 SGHRS, CDR2 YFSETQ. After removal of 3 bases from V and 2 bases from J, the junction contained 5 bases not matched to a gene. This CDR3 contains 15 residues. A few counts support this clonotype. TCRdb reanalysed the 5' RACE reads using MiXCR and keeps one entry per CDR3 protein. The table lists 150,000 to 200,000 distinct CDR3 sequences, 18% of them singletons. The genes are TRBV5-1 and TRBJ1-1; 9 nucleotides match TRBD1. Material: blood, either unsorted or a sorted T cell fraction (not recorded which). This receptor was obtained from a male donor with ankylosing spondylitis or in good health (not recorded which). CDR3: CASSSWDRVNTEAFF. CDR3 coding DNA: TGCGCCAGCAGCTCCTGGGACAGGGTAAACACTGAAGCTTTCTTT. The variable domain in full, with the rest retrieved from reference TRBV5-1 and TRBJ1-1, is KAGVTQTPRYLIKTRGQQVTLSCSPISGHRSVSWYQQTPGQGLQFLFEYFSETQRNKGNFPGRFSGRQFSNSRSEMNVSTLELGDSALYLCASSSWDRVNTEAFFGQGTRLTVV.